Listed here is a single T cell receptor beta chain. The table came from immunoSEQ multiplex PCR; TCRdb's copy has only in-frame clones and leaves some out. The table has 150,000 to 200,000 clones, about 80% seen once. This sample was included in a study of blood T cell repertoires in COVID-19. CDR3 length equals 13 residues. V was pared by 2 bases and J by 7 bases, with 9 bases between. Germline-derived CDR1 and CDR2 are MNHEY and SVGAGI. The chain carries TRBV6-5 and TRBJ2-1; D remains ambiguous. The receptor's source is a man in his 70s with active or convalescent COVID-19. Sequencing was done on a sample of peripheral blood. The CDR3 loop is CASSYTSINEQFF. CDR3 nucleotides: TGTGCCAGCAGTTACACCAGTATTAATGAGCAGTTCTTC.